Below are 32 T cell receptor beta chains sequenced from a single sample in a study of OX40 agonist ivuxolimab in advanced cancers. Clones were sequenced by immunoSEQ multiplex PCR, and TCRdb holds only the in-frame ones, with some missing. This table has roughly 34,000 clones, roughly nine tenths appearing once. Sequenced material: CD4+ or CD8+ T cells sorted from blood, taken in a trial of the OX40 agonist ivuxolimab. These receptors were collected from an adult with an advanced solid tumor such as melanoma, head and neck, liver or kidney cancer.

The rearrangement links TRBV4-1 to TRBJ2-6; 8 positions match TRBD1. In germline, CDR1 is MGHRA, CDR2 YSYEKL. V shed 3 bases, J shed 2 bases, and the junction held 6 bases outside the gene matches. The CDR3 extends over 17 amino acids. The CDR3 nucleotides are TGCGCCAGCAGCCAGTCGACGACAGGGGCTGGGGCCAACGTCCTGACTTTC. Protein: CASSQSTTGAGANVLTF.

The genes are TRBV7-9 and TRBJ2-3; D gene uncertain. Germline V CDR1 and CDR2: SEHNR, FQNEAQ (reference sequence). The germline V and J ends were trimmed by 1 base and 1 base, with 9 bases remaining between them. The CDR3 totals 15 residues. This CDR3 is CASSLGALGTDTQYF. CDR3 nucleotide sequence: TGTGCCAGCAGCTTAGGGGCCCTAGGCACAGATACGCAGTATTTT.

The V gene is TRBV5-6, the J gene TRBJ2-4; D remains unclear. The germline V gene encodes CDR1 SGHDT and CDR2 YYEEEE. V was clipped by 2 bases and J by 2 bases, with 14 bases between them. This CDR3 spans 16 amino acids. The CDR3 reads CASSFYGRSPKNIQYF. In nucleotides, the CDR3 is TGTGCCAGCAGCTTCTACGGCCGTAGTCCCAAAAACATTCAGTACTTC.

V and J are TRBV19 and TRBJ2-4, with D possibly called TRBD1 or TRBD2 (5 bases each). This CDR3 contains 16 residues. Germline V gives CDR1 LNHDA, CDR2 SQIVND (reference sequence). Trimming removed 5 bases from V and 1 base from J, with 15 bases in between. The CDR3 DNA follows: TGTGCCAGTAGTGAAGCAGGGACGACGGCCAAAAACATTCAGTACTTC. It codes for CASSEAGTTAKNIQYF. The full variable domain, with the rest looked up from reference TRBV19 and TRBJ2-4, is DGGITQSPKYLFRKEGQNVTLSCEQNLNHDAMYWYRQDPGQGLRLIYYSQIVNDFQKGDIAEGYSVSREKKESFPLTVTSAQKNPTAFYLCASSEAGTTAKNIQYFGAGTRLSVL.

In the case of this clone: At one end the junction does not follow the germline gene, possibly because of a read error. Here the CDR3 DNA reads TGTGCCAGCAGCTCAGGGTCCTTCGAGCAGTACTTC. Its protein product is CASSSGSFEQYF. The chain combines TRBV14 with TRBJ2-7, with a tentative D call TRBD1 (5 bases). This CDR3 spans 12 amino acids. Germline V gene data show CDR1 as SGHDN and CDR2 as FVKESK. The full variable domain, in which reference TRBV14 and TRBJ2-7 provide the parts outside the CDR3, is EAGVTQFPSHSVIEKGQTVTLRCDPISGHDNLYWYRRVMGKEIKFLLHFVKESKQDESGMPNNRFLAERTGGTYSTLKVQPAELEDSGVYFCASSSGSFEQYFGPGTRLTVT.

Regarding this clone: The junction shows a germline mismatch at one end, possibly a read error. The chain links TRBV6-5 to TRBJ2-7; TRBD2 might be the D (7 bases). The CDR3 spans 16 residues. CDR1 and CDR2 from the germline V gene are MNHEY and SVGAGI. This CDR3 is CASSNSRGGRGYEQYF. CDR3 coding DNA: TGTGCCAGCAGTAACTCAAGGGGGGGGAGGGGCTACGAGCAGTACTTC.

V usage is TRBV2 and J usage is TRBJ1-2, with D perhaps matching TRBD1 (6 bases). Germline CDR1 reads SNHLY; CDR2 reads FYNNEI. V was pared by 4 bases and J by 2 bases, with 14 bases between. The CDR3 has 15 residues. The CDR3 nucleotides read TGTGCCAGCAGTGTTTCAGGGGACATAAACTATGGCTACACCTTC. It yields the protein CASSVSGDINYGYTF.

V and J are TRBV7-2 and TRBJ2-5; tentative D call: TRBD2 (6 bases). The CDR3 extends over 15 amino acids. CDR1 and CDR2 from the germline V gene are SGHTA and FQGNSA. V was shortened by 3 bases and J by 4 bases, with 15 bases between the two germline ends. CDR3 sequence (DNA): TGTGCCAGCAGCTTGTCACGGGAGCTCAGAGAGACCCAGTACTTC. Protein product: CASSLSRELRETQYF.

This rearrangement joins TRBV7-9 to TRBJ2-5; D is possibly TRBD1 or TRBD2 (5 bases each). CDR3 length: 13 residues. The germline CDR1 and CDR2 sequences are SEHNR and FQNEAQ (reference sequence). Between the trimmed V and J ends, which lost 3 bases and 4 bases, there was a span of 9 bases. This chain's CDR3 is CASSFGAGETQYF. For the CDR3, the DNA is TGTGCCAGCAGCTTCGGGGCAGGAGAGACCCAGTACTTC.

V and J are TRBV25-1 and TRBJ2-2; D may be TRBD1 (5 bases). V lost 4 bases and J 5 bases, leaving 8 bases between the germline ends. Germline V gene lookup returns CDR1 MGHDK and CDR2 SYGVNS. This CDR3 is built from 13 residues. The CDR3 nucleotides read TGTGCCAGCAGTGTAGGGGTAACCGGGGAGCTGTTTTTT. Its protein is CASSVGVTGELFF.

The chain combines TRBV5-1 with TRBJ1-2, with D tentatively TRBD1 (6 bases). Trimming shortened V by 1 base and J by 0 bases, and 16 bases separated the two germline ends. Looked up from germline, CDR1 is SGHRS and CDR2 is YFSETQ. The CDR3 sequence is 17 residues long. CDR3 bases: TGCGCCAGCAGCTTGTACAGGGCCGAAGAAGCTAACTATGGCTACACCTTC. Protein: CASSLYRAEEANYGYTF. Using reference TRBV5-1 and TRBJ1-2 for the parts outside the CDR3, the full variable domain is KAGVTQTPRYLIKTRGQQVTLSCSPISGHRSVSWYQQTPGQGLQFLFEYFSETQRNKGNFPGRFSGRQFSNSRSEMNVSTLELGDSALYLCASSLYRAEEANYGYTFGSGTRLTVV.

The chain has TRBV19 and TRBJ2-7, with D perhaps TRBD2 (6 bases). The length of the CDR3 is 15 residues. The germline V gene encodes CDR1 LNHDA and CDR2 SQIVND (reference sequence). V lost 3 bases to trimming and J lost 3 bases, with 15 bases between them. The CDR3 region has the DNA TGTGCCAGTAGTATTTTCCAGGGAGGTAACTACGAGCAGTACTTC. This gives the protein CASSIFQGGNYEQYF. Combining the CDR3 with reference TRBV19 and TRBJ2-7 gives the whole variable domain DGGITQSPKYLFRKEGQNVTLSCEQNLNHDAMYWYRQDPGQGLRLIYYSQIVNDFQKGDIAEGYSVSREKKESFPLTVTSAQKNPTAFYLCASSIFQGGNYEQYFGPGTRLTVT.

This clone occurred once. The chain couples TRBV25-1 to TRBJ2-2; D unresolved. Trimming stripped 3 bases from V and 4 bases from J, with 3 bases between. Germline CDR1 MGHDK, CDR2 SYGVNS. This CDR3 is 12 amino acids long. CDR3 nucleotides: TGTGCCAGCAGTGAGCTCACCGGGGAGCTGTTTTTT. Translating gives CASSELTGELFF.

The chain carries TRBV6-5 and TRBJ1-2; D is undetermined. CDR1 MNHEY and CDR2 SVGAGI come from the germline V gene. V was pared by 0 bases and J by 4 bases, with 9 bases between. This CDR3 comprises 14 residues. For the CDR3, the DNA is TGTGCCAGCAGTTACTCGCGAGGGATCTATGGCTACACCTTC. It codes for CASSYSRGIYGYTF.

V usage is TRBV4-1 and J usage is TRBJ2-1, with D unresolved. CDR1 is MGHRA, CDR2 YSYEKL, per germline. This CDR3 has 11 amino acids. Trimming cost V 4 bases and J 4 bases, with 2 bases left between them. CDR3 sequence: CASSRYNEQFF. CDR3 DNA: TGCGCCAGCAGCCGTTACAATGAGCAGTTCTTC.

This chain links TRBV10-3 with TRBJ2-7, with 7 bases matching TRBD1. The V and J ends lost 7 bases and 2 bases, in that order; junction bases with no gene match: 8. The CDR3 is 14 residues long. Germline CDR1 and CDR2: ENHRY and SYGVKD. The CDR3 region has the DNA TGTGCCATCATGCGGACAGGCTTCCCCTACGAGCAGTACTTC. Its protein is CAIMRTGFPYEQYF.

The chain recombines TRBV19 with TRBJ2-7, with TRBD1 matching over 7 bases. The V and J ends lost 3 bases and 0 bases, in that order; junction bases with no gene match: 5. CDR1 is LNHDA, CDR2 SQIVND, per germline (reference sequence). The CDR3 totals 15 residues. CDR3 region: CASSITRDSSYEQYF. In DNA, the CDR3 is TGTGCCAGTAGTATCACCCGGGACAGCTCCTACGAGCAGTACTTC.

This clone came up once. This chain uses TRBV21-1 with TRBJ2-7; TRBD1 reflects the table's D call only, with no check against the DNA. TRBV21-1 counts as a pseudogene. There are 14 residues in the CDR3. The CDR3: CASSKVPEAYEQYF. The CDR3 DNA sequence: TGTGCCAGCAGCAAAGTCCCAGAAGCCTACGAGCAGTACTTC.

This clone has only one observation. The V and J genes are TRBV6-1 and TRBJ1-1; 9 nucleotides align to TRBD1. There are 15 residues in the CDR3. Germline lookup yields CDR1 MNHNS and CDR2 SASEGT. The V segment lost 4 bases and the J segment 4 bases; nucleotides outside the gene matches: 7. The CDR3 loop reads CASSVLDRGSTEAFF. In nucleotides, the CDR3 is TGTGCCAGCAGTGTGCTGGACAGGGGATCCACTGAAGCTTTCTTT.

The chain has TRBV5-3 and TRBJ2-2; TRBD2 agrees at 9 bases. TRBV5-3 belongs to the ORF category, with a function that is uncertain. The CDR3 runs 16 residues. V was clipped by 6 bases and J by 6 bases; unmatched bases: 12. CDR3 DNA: TGTGCCAGAACCTCATCGGTGAGCGGGGGGCCCGGGGAGCTGTTTTTT. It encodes CARTSSVSGGPGELFF.

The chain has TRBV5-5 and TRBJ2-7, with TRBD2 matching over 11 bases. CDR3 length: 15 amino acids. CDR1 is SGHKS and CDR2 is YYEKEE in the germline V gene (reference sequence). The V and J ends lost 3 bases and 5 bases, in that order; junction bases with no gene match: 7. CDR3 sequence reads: CASSSLAGGFHEQYF. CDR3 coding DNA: TGTGCCAGCAGCTCATTAGCGGGGGGGTTCCACGAGCAGTACTTC.

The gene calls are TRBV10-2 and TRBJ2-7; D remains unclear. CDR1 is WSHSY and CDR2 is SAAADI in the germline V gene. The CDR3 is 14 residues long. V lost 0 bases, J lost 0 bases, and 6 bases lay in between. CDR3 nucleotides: TGCGCCAGCAGTGAGTCGCGGAGCTCCTACGAGCAGTACTTC. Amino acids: CASSESRSSYEQYF.

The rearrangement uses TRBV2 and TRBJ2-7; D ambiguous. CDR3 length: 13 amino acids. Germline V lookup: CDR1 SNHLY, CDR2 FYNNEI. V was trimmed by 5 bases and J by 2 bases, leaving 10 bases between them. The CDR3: CASSFRAAYEQYF. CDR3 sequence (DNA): TGTGCCAGCAGTTTCCGGGCCGCCTACGAGCAGTACTTC.

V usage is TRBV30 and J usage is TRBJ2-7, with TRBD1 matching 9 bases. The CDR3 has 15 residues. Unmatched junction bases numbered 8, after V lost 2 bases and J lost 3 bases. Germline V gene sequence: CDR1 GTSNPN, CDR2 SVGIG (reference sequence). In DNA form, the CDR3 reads TGTGCCTGGAGTATCCCTCCGGGACAGGGCTACGAGCAGTACTTC. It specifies CAWSIPPGQGYEQYF.

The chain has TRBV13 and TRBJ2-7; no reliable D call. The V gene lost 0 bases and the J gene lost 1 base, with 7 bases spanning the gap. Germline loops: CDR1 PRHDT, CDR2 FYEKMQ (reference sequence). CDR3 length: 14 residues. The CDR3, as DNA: TGTGCCAGCAGCTTAGGCAGGCAATCCTACGAGCAGTACTTC. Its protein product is CASSLGRQSYEQYF.

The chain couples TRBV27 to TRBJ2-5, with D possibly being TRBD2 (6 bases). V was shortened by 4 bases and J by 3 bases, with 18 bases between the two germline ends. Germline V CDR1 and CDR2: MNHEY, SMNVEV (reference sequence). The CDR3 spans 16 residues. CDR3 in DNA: TGTGCCAGCAGTTCACCTGGGACTCACGGGAAAGAGACCCAGTACTTC. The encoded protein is CASSSPGTHGKETQYF.

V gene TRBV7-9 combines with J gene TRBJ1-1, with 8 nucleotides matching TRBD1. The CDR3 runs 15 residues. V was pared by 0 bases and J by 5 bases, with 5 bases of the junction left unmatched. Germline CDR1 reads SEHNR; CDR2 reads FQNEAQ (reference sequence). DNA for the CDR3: TGTGCCAGCAGCTTAGCTACAGGGGGGCGGACTGAAGCTTTCTTT. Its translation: CASSLATGGRTEAFF.

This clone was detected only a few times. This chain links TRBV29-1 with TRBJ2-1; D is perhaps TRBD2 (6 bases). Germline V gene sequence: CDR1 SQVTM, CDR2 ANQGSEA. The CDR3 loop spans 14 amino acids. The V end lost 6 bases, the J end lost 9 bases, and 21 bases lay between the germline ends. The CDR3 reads CSVDGGGRQFEQFF. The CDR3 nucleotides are TGCAGCGTCGACGGGGGTGGCAGGCAGTTTGAGCAGTTCTTC.

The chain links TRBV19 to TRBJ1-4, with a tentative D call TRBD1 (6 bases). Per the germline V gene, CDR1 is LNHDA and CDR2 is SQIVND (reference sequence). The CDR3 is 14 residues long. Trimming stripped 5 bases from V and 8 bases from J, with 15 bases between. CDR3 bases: TGTGCCAGTAGTTTCACAGGGTTCGGGGAAAAACTGTTTTTT. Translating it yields CASSFTGFGEKLFF.

CDR3: CASSFQGLVDTEAFF. The CDR3 region has the DNA TGTGCCAGCAGCTTTCAGGGTTTAGTGGACACTGAAGCTTTCTTT. The chain joins TRBV7-9 to TRBJ1-1, with D possibly TRBD1 on 5 matching bases. The ends were cut back, 3 bases at V and 3 bases at J, with 14 bases in the middle. Germline CDR1 is SEHNR and CDR2 is FQNEAQ (reference sequence). The CDR3 is 15 amino acids.

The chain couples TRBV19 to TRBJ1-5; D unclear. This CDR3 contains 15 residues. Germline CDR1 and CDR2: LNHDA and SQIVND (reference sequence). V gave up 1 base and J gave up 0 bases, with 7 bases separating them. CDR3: CASSIGSISNQPQHF. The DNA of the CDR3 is TGTGCCAGTAGTATAGGGAGTATTAGCAATCAGCCCCAGCATTTT.

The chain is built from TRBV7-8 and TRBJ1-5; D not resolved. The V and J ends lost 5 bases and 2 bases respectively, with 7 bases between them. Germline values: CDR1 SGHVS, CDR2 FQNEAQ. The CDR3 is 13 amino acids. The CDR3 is CASSTGGNQPQHF. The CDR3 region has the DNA TGTGCCAGCAGCACCGGGGGCAATCAGCCCCAGCATTTT.